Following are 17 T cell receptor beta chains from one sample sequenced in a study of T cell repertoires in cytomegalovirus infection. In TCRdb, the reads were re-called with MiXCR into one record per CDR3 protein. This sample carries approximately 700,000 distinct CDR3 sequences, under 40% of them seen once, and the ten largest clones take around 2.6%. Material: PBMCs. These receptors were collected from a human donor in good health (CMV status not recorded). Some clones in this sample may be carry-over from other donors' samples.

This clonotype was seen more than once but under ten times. CDR3 DNA sequence: TGTGCCAGCAGTGAACGAGGTACAGCGGGAGGCGGAGTGGACAATGAGCAGTTCTTC. Translating gives CASSERGTAGGGVDNEQFF. This chain uses TRBV6-1 with TRBJ2-1; 9 positions agree with TRBD2. J lost 5 bases, V lost 2 bases, and 16 bases had no gene match. The CDR3 is 19 amino acids. The V gene's germline CDR1 is MNHNS and CDR2 SASEGT.

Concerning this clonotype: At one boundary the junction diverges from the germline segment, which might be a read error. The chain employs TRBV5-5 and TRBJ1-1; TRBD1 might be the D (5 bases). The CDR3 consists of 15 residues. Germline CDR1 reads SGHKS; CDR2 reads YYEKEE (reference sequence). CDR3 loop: CDSSSGLGVPAEAFF. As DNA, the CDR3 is TGTGACAGCAGCTCAGGGTTGGGAGTTCCGGCTGAAGCTTTCTTT.

CDR3 nucleotides: TGTGCCAGCAGCTCAGGGACTAGCGGGAAAGATACGCAGTATTTT. It is translated as CASSSGTSGKDTQYF. The chain carries TRBV5-4 and TRBJ2-3, with 13 bases matching TRBD2. V was pared by 3 bases and J by 5 bases, with 3 bases of the junction left unmatched. The CDR3 consists of 15 residues. The germline V gene encodes CDR1 SGHNT and CDR2 YYREEE (reference sequence). Complete variable domain (other parts from reference TRBV5-4 and TRBJ2-3): ETGVTQSPTHLIKTRGQQVTLRCSSQSGHNTVSWYQQALGQGPQFIFQYYREEENGRGNFPPRFSGLQFPNYSSELNVNALELDDSALYLCASSSGTSGKDTQYFGPGTRLTVL.

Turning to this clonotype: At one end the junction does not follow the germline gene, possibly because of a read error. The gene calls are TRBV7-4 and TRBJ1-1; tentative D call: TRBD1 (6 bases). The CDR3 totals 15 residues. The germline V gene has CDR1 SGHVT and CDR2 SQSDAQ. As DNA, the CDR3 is TGTGCCAGCAGCGCAAGGACAGACTTGAACACTGAAGCGTTCTTT. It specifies CASSARTDLNTEAFF. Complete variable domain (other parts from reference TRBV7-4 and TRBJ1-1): GAGVSQSPRYKVAKRGRDVALRCDSISGHVTLYWYRQTLGQGSEVLTYSQSDAQRDKSGRPSGRFSAERPERSVSTLKIQRTEQGDSAVYLCASSARTDLNTEAFFGQGTRLTVV.

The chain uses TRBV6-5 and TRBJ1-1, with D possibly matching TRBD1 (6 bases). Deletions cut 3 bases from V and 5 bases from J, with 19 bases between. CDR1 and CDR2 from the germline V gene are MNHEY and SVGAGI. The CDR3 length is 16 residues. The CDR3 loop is CASSYDDPRGPTEAFF. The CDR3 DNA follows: TGTGCCAGCAGTTATGATGACCCCCGGGGGCCGACTGAAGCTTTCTTT.

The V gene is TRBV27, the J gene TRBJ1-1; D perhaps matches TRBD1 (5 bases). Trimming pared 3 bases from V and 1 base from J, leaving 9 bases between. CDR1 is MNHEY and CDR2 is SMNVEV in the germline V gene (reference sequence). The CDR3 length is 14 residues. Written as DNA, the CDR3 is TGTGCCAGCAGTTTCACTACAGGGAACACTGAAGCTTTCTTT. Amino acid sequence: CASSFTTGNTEAFF.

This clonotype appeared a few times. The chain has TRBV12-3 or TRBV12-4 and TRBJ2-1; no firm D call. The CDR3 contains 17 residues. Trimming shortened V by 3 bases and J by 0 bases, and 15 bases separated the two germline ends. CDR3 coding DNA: TGTGCCAGCAGTTTTGTCGCATCTCCTAGCTCCTACAATGAGCAGTTCTTC. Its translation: CASSFVASPSSYNEQFF.

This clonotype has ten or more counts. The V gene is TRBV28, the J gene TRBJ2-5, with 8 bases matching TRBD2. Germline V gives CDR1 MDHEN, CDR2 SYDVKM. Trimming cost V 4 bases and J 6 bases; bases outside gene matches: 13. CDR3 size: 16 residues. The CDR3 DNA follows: TGTGCCAGCAGTTCTCCGGGACTAGGGGATACGAAGACCCAGTACTTC. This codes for CASSSPGLGDTKTQYF.

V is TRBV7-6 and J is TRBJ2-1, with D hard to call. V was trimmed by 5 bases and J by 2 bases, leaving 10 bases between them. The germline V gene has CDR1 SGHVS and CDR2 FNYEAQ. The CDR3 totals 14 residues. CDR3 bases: TGTGCCAGCAGCCCCAACCTGGCCTACAATGAGCAGTTCTTC. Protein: CASSPNLAYNEQFF.

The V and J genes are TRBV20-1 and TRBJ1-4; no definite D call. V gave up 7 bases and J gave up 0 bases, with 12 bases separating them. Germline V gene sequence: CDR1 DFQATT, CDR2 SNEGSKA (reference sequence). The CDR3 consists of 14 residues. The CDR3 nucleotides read TGCAGTGGTAGTCCGAGAGCAACTAATGAAAAACTGTTTTTT. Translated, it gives CSGSPRATNEKLFF.

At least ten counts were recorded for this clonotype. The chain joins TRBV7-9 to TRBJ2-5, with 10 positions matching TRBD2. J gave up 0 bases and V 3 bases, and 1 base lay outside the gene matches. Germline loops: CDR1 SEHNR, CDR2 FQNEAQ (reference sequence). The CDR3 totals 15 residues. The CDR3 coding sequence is TGTGCCAGCAGCTTCGGGACTAGCGACCAAGAGACCCAGTACTTC. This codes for CASSFGTSDQETQYF.

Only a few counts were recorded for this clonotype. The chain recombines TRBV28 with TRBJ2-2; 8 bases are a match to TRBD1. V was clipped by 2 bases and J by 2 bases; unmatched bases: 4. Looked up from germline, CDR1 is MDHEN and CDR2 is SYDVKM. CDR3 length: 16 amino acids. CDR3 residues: CASSLGRGLNTGELFF. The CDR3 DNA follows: TGTGCCAGCAGTTTAGGCAGGGGGCTTAACACCGGGGAGCTGTTTTTT.

For the CDR3, the DNA is TGTGCCACCAAAGGACAGGGAGCCACCGGGGAGCTGTTTTTT. It codes for CATKGQGATGELFF. V gene TRBV15 combines with J gene TRBJ2-2, with 8 bases aligning to TRBD1. The CDR3 spans 14 residues. Germline V gene lookup returns CDR1 LNHNV and CDR2 YYDKDF (reference sequence). V trimming: 7 bases; J trimming: 4 bases; junction bases outside the gene matches: 5.

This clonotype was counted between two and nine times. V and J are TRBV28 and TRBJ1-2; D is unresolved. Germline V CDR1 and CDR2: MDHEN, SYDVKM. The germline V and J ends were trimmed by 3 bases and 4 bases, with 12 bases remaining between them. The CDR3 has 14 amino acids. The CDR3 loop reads CASSFGGGSYGYTF. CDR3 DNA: TGTGCCAGCAGTTTCGGCGGCGGCTCCTATGGCTACACCTTC.

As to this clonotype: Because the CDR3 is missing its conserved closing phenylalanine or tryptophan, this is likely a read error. DNA for the CDR3: TGTGCCAGCAGCTTAGAGGGGTTGAGTGTGACTCTTTTAGCCAAAAACATTCAGTACTTA. Amino acids: CASSLEGLSVTLLAKNIQYL. The chain uses TRBV7-2 and TRBJ2-4, with D possibly being TRBD1 (5 bases). V was clipped by 1 base and J by 0 bases, with 22 bases between them. The CDR3 runs to 20 residues. CDR1 is SGHTA and CDR2 is FQGNSA in the germline V gene.

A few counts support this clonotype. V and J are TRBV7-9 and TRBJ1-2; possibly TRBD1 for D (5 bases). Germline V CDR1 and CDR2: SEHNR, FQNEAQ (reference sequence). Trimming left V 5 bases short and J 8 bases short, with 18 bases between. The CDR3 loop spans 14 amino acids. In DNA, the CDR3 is TGTGCCAGCAGCACTTCGACAGAGGGATACGGCTACACCTTC. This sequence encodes CASSTSTEGYGYTF. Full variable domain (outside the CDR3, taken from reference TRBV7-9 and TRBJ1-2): DTGVSQNPRHKITKRGQNVTFRCDPISEHNRLYWYRQTLGQGPEFLTYFQNEAQLEKSRLLSDRFSAERPKGSFSTLEIQRTEQGDSAMYLCASSTSTEGYGYTFGSGTRLTVV.

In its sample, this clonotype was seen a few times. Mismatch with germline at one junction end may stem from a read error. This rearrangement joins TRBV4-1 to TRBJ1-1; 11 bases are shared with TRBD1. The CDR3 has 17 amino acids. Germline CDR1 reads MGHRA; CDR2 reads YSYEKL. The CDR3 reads CASSQVPGQGVGAEAFF. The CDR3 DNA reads TGTGCCAGCAGCCAAGTCCCGGGACAGGGGGTAGGCGCTGAAGCTTTCTTT.